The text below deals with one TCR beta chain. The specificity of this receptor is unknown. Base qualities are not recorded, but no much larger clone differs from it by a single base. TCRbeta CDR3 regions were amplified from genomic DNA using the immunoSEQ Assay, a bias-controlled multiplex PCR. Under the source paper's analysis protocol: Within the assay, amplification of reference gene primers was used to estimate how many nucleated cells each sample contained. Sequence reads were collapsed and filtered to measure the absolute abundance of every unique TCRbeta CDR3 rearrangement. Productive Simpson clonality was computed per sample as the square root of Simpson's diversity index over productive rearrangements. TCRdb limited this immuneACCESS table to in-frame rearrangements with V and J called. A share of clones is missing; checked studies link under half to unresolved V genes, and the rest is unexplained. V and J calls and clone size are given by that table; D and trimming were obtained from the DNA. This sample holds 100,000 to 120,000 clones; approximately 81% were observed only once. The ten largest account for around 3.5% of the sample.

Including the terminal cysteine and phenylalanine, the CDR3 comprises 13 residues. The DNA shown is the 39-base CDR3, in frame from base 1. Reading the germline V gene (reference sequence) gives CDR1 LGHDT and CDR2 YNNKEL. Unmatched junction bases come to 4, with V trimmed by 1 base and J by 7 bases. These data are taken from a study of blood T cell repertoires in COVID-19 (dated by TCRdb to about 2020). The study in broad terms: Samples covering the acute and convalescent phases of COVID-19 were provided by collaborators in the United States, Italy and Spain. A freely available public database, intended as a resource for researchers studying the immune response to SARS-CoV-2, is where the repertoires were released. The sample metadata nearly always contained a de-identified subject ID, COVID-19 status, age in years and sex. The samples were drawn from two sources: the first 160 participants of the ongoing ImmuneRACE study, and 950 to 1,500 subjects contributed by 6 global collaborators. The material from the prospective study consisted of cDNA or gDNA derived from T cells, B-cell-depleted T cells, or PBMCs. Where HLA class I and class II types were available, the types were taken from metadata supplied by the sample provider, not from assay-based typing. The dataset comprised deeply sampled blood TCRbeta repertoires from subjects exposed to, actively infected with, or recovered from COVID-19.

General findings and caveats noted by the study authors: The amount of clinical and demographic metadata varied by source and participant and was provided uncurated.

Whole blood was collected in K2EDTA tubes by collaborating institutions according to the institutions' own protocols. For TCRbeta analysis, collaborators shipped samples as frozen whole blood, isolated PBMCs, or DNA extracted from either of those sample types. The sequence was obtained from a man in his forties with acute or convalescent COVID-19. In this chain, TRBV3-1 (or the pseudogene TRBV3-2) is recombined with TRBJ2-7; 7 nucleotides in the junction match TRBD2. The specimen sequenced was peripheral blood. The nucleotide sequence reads TGTGCCAGCAGCCAAGCCGGGGAGGGGGAGCAGTACTTC. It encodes CASSQAGEGEQYF.